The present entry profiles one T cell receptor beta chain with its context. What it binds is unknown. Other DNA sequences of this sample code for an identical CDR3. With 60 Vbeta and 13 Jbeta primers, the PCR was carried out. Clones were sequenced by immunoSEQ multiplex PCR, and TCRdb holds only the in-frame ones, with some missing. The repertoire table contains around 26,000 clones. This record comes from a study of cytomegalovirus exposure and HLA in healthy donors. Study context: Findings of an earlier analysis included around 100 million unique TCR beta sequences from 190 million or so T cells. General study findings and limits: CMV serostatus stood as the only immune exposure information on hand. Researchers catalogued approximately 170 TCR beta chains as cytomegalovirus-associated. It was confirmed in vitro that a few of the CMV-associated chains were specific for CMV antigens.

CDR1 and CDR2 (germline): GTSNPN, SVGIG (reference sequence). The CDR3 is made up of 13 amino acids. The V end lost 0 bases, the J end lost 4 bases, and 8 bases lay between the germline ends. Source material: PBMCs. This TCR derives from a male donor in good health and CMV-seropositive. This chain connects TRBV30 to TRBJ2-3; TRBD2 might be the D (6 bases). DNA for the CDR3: TGTGCCTGGAGTGTCGGGGGAGCAGATACGCAGTATTTT. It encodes CAWSVGGADTQYF.